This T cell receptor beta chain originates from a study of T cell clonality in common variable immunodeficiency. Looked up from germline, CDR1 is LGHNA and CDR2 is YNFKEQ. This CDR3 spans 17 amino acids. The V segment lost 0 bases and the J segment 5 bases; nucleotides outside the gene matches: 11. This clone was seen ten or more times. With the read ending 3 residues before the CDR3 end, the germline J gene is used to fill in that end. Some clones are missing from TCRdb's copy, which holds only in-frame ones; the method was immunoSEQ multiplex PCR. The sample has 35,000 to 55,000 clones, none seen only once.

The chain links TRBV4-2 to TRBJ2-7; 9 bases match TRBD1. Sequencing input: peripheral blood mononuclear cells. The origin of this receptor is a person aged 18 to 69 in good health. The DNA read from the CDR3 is TGTGCCAGCAGCCAAGATTTGTGGGGACAGGGTACCCACGAG. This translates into CASSQDLWGQGTHE. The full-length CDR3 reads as CASSQDLWGQGTHEQYF.